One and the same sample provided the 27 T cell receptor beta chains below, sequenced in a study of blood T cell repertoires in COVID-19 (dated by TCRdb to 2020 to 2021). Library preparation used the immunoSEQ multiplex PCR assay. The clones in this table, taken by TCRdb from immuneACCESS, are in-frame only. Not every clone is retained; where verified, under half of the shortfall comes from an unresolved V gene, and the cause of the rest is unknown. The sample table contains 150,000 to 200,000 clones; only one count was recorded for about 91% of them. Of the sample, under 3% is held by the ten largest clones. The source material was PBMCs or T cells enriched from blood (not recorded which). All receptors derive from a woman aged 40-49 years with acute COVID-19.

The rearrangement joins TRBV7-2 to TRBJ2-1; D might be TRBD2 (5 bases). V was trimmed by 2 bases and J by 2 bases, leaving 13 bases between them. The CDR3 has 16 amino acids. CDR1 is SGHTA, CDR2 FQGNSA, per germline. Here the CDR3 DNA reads TGTGCCAGCAGCTTACCGACTATCCCCGCCTACAATGAGCAGTTCTTC. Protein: CASSLPTIPAYNEQFF.

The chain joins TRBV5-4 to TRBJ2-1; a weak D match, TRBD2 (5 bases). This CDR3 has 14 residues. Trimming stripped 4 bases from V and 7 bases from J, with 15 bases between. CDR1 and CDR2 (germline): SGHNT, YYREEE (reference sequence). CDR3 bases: TGTGCCAGCAGCATAGCTAGCCGAAATAATGAGCAGTTCTTC. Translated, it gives CASSIASRNNEQFF.

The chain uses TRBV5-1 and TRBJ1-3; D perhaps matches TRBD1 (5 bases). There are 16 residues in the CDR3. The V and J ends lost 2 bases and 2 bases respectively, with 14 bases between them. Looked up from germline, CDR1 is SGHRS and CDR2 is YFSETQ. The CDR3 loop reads CASSLVGGIAGNTIYF. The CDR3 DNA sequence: TGCGCCAGCAGCTTAGTCGGGGGGATTGCTGGAAACACCATATATTTT.

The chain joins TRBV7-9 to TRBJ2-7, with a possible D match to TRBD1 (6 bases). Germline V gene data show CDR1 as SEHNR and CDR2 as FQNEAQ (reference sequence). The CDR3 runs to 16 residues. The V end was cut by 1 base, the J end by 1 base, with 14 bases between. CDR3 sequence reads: CASSLGFTGRSYEQYF. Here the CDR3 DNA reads TGTGCCAGCAGCTTAGGGTTTACAGGGCGTTCCTACGAGCAGTACTTC.

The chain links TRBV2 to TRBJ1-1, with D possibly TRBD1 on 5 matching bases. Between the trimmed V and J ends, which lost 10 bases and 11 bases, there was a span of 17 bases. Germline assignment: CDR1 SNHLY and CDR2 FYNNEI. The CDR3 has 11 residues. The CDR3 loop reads CATQNGGWAFF. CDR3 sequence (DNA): TGTGCCACCCAGAACGGGGGTTGGGCTTTCTTT.

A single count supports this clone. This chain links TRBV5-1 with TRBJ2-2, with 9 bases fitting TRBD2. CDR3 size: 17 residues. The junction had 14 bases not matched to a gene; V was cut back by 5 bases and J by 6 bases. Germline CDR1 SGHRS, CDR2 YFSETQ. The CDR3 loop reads CASRLVGLAGRPGELFF. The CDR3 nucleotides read TGCGCCAGCAGACTGGTGGGACTAGCCGGGAGGCCCGGGGAGCTGTTTTTT.

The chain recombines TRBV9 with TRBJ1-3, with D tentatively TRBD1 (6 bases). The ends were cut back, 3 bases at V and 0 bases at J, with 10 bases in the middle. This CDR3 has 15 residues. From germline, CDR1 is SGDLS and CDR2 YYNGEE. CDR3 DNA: TGTGCCAGCAGCGCAGAGGGGGTCTCTGGAAACACCATATATTTT. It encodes CASSAEGVSGNTIYF.

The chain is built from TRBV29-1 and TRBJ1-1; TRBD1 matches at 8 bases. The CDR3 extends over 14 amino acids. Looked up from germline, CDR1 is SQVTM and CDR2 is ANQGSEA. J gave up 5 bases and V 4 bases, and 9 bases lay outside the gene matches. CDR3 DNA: TGCAGCGTTGTTCAGGGGGCGGGGAGTACTGAAGCTTTCTTT. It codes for CSVVQGAGSTEAFF.

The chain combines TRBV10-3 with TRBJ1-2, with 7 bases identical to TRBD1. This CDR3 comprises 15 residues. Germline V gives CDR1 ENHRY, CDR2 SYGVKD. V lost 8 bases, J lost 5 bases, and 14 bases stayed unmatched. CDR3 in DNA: TGTGCCATCGCATTAAAAGACAGGGAGGCTTATGGCTACACCTTC. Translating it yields CAIALKDREAYGYTF.

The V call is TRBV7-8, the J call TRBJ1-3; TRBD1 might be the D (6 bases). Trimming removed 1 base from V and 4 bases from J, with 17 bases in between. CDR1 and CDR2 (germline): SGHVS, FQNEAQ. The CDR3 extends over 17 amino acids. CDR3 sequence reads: CASSLGGQFGVGNTIYF. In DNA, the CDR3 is TGTGCCAGCAGCTTAGGTGGACAGTTTGGGGTAGGAAACACCATATATTTT.

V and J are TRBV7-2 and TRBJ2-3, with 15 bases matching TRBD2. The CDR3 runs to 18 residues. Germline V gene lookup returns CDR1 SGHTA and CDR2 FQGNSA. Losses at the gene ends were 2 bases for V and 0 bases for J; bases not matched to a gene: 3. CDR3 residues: CASSLRGLAGGSTDTQYF. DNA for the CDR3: TGTGCCAGCAGCTTAAGGGGACTAGCGGGAGGTAGCACAGATACGCAGTATTTT.

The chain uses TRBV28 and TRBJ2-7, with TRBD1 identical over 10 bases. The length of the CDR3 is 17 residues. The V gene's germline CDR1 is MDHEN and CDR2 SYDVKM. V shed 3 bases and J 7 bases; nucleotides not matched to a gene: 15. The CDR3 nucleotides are TGTGCCAGCAGTTTTGATCCGGGACAGGGGATTTCCCGGGAGCAGTACTTC. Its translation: CASSFDPGQGISREQYF.

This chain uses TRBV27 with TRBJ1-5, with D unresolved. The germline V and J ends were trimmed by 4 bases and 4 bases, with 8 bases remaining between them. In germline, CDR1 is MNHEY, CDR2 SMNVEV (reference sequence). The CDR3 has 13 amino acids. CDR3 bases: TGTGCCAGCAGTTCCGGGATAAATCAGCCCCAGCATTTT. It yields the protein CASSSGINQPQHF.

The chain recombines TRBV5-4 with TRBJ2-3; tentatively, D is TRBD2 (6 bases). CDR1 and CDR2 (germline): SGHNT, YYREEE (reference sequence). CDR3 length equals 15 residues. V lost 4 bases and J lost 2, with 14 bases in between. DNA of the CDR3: TGTGCCAGCAGCCCCGGGGGAAAGCTCACAGATACGCAGTATTTT. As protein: CASSPGGKLTDTQYF.

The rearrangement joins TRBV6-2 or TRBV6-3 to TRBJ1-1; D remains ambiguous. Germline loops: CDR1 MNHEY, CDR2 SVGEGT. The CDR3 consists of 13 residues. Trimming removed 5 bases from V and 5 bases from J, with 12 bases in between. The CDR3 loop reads CASSLGFGTEAFF. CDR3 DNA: TGTGCCAGCAGTCTAGGCTTTGGGACTGAAGCTTTCTTT.

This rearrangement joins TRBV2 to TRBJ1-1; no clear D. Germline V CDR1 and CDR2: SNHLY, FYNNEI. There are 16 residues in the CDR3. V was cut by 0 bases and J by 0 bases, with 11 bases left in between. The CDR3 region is CASSEAPGSMNTEAFF. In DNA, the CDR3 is TGTGCCAGCAGTGAAGCTCCAGGCTCGATGAACACTGAAGCTTTCTTT.

In nucleotides, the CDR3 is TGTGCCATCAGTCACCGACAGGCCGCCGGCGGCACCGGGGAGCTGTTTTTT. As protein: CAISHRQAAGGTGELFF. V is TRBV10-3 and J is TRBJ2-2, with D perhaps matching TRBD1 (6 bases). Germline CDR1 reads ENHRY; CDR2 reads SYGVKD. V lost 5 bases and J 4 bases, leaving 20 bases between the germline ends. This CDR3 has 17 residues.

The CDR3 region has the DNA TGTGCCAGTAGTATAATAACCGGGACACCTGTAGATACGCAGTATTTT. Encoded protein: CASSIITGTPVDTQYF. This sequence joins TRBV19 and TRBJ2-3; D is perhaps TRBD1 (6 bases). The V and J ends lost 2 bases and 5 bases respectively, with 17 bases between them. CDR1 and CDR2 (germline): LNHDA, SQIVND (reference sequence). This CDR3 spans 16 amino acids.

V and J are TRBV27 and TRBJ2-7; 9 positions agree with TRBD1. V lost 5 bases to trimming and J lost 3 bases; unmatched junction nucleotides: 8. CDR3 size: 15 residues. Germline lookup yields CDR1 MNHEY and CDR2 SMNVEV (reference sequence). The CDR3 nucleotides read TGTGCCAGCAGTGCTCCGGGACAGGGACACTACGAGCAGTACTTC. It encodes CASSAPGQGHYEQYF.

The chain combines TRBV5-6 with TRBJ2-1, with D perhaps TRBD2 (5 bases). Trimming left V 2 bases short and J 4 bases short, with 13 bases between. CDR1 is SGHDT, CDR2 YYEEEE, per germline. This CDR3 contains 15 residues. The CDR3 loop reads CASSLMGAKYNEQFF. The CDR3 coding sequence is TGTGCCAGCAGCTTAATGGGAGCAAAATACAATGAGCAGTTCTTC.

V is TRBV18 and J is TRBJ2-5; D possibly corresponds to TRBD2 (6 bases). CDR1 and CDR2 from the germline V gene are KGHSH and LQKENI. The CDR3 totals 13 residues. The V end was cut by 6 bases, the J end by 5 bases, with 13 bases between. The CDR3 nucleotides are TGTGCCAGCTCTCTCGGACTATTCGAGACCCAGTACTTC. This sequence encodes CASSLGLFETQYF.

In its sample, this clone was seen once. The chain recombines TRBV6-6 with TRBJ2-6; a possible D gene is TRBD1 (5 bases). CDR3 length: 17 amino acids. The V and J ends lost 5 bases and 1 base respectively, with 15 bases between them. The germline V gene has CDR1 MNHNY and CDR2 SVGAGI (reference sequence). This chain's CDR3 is CASSQLRVRSGANVLTF. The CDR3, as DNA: TGTGCCAGCAGTCAACTCAGGGTCAGGTCTGGGGCCAACGTCCTGACTTTC.

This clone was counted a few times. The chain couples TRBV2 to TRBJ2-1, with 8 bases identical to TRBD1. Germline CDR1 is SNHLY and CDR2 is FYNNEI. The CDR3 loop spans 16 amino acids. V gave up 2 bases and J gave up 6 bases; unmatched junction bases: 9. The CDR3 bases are TGTGCCAGCAGTGAATGGTCCAGGGGGCAGGTCAATGAGCAGTTCTTC. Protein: CASSEWSRGQVNEQFF.

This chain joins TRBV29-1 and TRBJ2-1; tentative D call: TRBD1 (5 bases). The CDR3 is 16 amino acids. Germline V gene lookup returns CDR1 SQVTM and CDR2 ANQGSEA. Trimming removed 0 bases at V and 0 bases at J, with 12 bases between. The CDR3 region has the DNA TGCAGCGTTGAAGAGACAGCTAAGCTCTCCTACAATGAGCAGTTCTTC. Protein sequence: CSVEETAKLSYNEQFF.

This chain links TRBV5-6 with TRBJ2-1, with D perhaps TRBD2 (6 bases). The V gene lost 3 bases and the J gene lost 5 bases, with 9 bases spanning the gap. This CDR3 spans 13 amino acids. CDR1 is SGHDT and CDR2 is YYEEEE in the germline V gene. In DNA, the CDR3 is TGTGCCAGCAGCTCGGACTATAACAATGAGCAGTTCTTC. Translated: CASSSDYNNEQFF. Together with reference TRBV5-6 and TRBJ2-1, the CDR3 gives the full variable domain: DAGVTQSPTHLIKTRGQQVTLRCSPKSGHDTVSWYQQALGQGPQFIFQYYEEEERQRGNFPDRFSGHQFPNYSSELNVNALLLGDSALYLCASSSDYNNEQFFGPGTRLTVL.

CDR3 loop: CASSLSGELVGMETQYF. In DNA form, the CDR3 reads TGTGCCAGCAGCCTGTCGGGTGAGTTGGTGGGTATGGAGACCCAGTACTTC. The chain uses TRBV28 and TRBJ2-5; no clear D gene. V was pared by 6 bases and J by 5 bases, with 25 bases between. The germline V gene encodes CDR1 MDHEN and CDR2 SYDVKM. The CDR3 has 17 residues.

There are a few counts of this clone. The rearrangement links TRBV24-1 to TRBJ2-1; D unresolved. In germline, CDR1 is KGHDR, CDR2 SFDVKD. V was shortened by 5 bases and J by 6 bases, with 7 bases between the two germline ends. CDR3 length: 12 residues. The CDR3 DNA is TGTGCCACCAGTGGGGCAGCCAATGAGCAGTTCTTC. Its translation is CATSGAANEQFF.